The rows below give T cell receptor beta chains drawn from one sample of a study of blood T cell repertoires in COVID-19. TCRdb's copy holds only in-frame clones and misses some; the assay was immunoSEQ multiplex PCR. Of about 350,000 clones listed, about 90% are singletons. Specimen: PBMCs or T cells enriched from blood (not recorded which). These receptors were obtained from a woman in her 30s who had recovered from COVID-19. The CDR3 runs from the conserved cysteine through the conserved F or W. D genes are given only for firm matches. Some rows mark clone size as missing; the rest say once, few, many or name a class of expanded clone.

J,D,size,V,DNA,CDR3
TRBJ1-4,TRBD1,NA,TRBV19,TGTGCCAGTAGTACCCTCGGGACAGGGGGAAGACTGTTTTTT,CASSTLGTGGRLFF
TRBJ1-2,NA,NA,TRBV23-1,TGCGCCAGCAGTCAACGGGGAGTACTGGTTGGCTACACCTTC,CASSQRGVLVGYTF
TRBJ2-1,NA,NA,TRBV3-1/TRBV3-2,TGTGCCAGCAGCCAAGAGTTCCACTACTACAATGAGCAGTTCTTC,CASSQEFHYYNEQFF
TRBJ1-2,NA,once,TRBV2,TGTGCCAGCAGTCGGGACTCCTTGGTCGGGGGCTACACCTTC,CASSRDSLVGGYTF
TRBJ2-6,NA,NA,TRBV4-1,TGCGCCAGCAGCCAAGGAGGCGGGGCCAACGTCCTGACTTTC,CASSQGGGANVLTF
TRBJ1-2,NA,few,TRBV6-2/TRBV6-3,TGTGCCAGCAGTAGAAGTACAGGGATTAACAACTATGGCTACACCTTC,CASSRSTGINNYGYTF
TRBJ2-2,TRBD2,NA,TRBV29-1,TGCAGCGTTGAAGATGAAGCGGGAGCCGCCGGGGAGCTGTTTTTT,CSVEDEAGAAGELFF
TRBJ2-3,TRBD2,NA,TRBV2,TGTGCCACCTCGGGACTATTAGATACGCAGTATTTT,CATSGLLDTQYF
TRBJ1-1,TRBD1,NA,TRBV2,TGTGCCAGCAGTGAAGGGCGGCAGGGGGGAATCACTACTGAAGCTTTCTTT,CASSEGRQGGITTEAFF
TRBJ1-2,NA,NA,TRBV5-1,TGCGCCAGCAGCTTCGGACAGATGGAACTAGCTAACTATGGCTACACCTTC,CASSFGQMELANYGYTF
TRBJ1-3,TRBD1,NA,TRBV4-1,TGCGCCAGCAGCCAAGGGGACAGGGGCTCTGGAAACACCATATATTTT,CASSQGDRGSGNTIYF
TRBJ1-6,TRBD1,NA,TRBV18,TGTGCCAGCTCAACCGGGACAGGGCATTCACCCCTCCACTTT,CASSTGTGHSPLHF
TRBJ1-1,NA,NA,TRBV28,TGTGCCAGCCAACAGGGTGTGAACACTGAAGCTTTCTTT,CASQQGVNTEAFF
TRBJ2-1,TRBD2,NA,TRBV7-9,TGTGCCAGCAGCTTCCTTTCGGGGGGACACAATGAGCAGTTCTTC,CASSFLSGGHNEQFF
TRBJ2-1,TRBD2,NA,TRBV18,TGTGCCAGCTCCCTCGGACTAGCGGGGGATCGCGAGCAGTTCTTC,CASSLGLAGDREQFF
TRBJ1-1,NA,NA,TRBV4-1,TGCGCCACCCAAGAAAAAGGAGGGACTGAAGCTTTCTTT,CATQEKGGTEAFF
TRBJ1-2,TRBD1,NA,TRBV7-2,TGTGCCAGCAGCGGGAGGACAGGGAACTATGGCTACACCTTC,CASSGRTGNYGYTF
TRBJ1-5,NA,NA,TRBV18,TGTGCCAGCTCACCGGATGCAGGGATAACTCAGCCCCAGCATTTT,CASSPDAGITQPQHF
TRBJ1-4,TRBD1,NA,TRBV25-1,TGTGCCAGCAGTGGGAGGGACAGCCATAATGAAAAACTGTTTTTT,CASSGRDSHNEKLFF
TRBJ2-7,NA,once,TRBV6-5,TGTGCCAGCAGGCGAGATAGCTACGAGCAGTACTTC,CASRRDSYEQYF
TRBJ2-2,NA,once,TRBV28,TGTGCCAGCAGTTTATCGTCCGGCGGCGGGGAGCTGTTTTTT,CASSLSSGGGELFF
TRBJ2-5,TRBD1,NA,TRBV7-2,TGTGCCAGCAGCTTAAACAGGGGTGATGAGACCCAGTACTTC,CASSLNRGDETQYF